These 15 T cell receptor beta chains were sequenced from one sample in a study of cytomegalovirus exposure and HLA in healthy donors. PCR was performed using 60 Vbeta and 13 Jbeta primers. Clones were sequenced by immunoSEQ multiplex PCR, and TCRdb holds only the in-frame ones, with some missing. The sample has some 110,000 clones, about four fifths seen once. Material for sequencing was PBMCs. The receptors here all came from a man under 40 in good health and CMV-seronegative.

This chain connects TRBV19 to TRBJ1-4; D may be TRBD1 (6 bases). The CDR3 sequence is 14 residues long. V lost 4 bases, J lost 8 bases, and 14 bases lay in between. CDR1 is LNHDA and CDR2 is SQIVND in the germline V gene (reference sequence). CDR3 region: CASSTFRQEEKLFF. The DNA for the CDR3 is TGTGCCAGTAGTACCTTCCGACAGGAGGAAAAACTGTTTTTT.

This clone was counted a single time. CDR3 region: CASSSGQGRIYGYTF. CDR3 bases: TGTGCCAGCAGTTCTGGACAGGGGAGGATCTATGGCTACACCTTC. J is TRBJ1-2 and V is TRBV6-5; 9 positions agree with TRBD1. The CDR3 totals 15 residues. With V trimmed by 4 bases and J by 4 bases, 7 bases remained unmatched. Germline assignment: CDR1 MNHEY and CDR2 SVGAGI.

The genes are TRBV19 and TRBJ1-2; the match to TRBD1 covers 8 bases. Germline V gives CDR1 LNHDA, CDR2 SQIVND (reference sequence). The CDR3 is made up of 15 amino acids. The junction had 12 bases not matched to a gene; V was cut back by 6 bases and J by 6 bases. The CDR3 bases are TGTGCCAGTAGCCACACGAGGACAGGGATCGATGGCTACACCTTC. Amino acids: CASSHTRTGIDGYTF.

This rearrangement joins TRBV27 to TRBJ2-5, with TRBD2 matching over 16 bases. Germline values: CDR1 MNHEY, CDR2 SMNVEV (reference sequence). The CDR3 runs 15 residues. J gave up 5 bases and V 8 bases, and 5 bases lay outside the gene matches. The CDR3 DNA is TGTGCCAGCGCGGGACTAGCGGGAGGGCGGGAGACCCAGTACTTC. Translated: CASAGLAGGRETQYF.

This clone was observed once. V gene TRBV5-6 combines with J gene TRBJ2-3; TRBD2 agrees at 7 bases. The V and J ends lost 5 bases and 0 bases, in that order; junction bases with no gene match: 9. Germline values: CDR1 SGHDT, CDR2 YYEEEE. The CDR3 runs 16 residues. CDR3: CASSWGGVGSTDTQYF. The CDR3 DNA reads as TGTGCCAGCAGTTGGGGGGGGGTAGGCAGCACAGATACGCAGTATTTT.

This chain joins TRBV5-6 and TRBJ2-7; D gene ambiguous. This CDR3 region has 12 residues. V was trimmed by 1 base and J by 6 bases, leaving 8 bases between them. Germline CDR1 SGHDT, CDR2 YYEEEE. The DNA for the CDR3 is TGTGCCAGCAGCTTGCCCCAAGCCGAGCAGTACTTC. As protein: CASSLPQAEQYF.

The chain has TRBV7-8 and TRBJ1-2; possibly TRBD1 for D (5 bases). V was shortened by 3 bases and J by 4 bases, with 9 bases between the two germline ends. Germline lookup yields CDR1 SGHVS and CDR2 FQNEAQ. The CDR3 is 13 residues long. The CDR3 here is CASSFRQGYGYTF. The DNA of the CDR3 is TGTGCCAGCAGCTTTCGCCAGGGCTATGGCTACACCTTC.

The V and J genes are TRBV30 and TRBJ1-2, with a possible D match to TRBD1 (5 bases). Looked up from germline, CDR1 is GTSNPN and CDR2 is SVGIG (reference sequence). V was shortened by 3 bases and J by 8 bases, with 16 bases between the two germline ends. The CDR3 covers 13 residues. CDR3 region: CAWRGDWRGGYTF. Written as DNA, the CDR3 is TGTGCCTGGAGGGGGGATTGGCGGGGAGGCTACACCTTC.

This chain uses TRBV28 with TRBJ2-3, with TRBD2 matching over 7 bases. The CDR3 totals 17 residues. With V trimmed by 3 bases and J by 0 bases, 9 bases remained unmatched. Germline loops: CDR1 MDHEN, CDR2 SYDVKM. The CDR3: CASSFGAGVGSTDTQYF. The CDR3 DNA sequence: TGTGCCAGCAGTTTTGGGGCGGGAGTAGGGAGCACAGATACGCAGTATTTT.

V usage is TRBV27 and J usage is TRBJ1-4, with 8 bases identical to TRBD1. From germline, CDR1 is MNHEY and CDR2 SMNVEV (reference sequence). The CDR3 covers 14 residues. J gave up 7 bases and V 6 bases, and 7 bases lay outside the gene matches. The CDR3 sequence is CASRPGTGGEKLFF. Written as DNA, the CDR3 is TGTGCCAGCAGGCCCGGGACAGGAGGTGAAAAACTGTTTTTT. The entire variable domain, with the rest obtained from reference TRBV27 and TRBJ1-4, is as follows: EAQVTQNPRYLITVTGKKLTVTCSQNMNHEYMSWYRQDPGLGLRQIYYSMNVEVTDKGDVPEGYKVSRKEKRNFPLILESPSPNQTSLYFCASRPGTGGEKLFFGSGTQLSVL.

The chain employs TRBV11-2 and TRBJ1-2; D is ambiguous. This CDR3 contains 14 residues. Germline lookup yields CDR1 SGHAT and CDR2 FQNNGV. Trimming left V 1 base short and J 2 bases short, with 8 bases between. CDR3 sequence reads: CASSLGPTNYGYTF. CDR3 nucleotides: TGTGCCAGCAGCTTAGGACCGACAAACTATGGCTACACCTTC. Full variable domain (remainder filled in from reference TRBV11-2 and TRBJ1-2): EAGVAQSPRYKIIEKRQSVAFWCNPISGHATLYWYQQILGQGPKLLIQFQNNGVVDDSQLPKDRFSAERLKGVDSTLKIQPAKLEDSAVYLCASSLGPTNYGYTFGSGTRLTVV.

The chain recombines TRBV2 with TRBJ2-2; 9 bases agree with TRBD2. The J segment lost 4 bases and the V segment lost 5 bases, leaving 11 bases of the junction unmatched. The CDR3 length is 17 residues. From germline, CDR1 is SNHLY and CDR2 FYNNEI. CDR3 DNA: TGTGCCAGCAGTCCTGGGCGGGGGGGCCAGGGCACCGGGGAGCTGTTTTTT. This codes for CASSPGRGGQGTGELFF.

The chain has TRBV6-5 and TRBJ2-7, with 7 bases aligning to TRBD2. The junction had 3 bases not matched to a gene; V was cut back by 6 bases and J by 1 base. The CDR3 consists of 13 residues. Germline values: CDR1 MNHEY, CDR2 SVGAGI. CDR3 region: CASSGLDSYEQYF. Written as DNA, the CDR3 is TGTGCCAGCAGCGGACTAGATTCCTACGAGCAGTACTTC.

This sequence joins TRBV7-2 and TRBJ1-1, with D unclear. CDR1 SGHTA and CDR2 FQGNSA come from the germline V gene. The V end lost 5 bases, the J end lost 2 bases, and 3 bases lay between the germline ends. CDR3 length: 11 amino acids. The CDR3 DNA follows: TGTGCCAGCAGCCTCAACACTGAAGCTTTCTTT. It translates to CASSLNTEAFF.

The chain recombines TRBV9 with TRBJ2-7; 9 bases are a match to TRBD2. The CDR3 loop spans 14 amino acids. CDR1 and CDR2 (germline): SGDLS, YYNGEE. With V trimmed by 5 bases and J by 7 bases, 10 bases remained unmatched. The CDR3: CASSPGTSSREQYF. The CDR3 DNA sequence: TGTGCCAGCAGTCCCGGGACTAGCTCCCGGGAGCAGTACTTC.